In its sample, the clone carrying this T cell receptor beta chain was seen a few times. The data were taken from a study of OX40 agonist ivuxolimab in advanced cancers. The protocol was immunoSEQ multiplex PCR, while the TCRdb copy is restricted to in-frame clones and leaves out a portion. The sample consists of roughly 18,000 clones, more than 60% of them appearing once. Unmatched junction bases numbered 18, after V lost 1 base and J lost 4 bases. Per germline, CDR1 SGHVS and CDR2 FNYEAQ. The CDR3 has 21 residues. The J gene is TRBJ2-5, the V gene TRBV7-6, with 13 bases that match TRBD2. The TCR comes from an adult with an advanced solid tumor such as melanoma, head and neck, liver or kidney cancer. The sample in question was CD4+ or CD8+ T cells sorted from blood, obtained in a trial of the OX40 agonist ivuxolimab. In nucleotides, the CDR3 is TGTGCCAGCAGCTTAGTCGGGACAGAGTGGACTAGCGGGAGTTCAGGAGAGACCCAGTACTTC. This sequence encodes CASSLVGTEWTSGSSGETQYF.